This entry lists 27 T cell receptor beta chains sequenced from one sample in a study of CXCR3-negative and CXCR3-positive naive CD8 T cells. The authors prepared UMI-labeled TRB cDNA libraries by 5' RACE. No DNA is given; TCRdb re-called the 5' RACE reads and lists each CDR3 protein once. Here the sample table reports 70,000 to 95,000 distinct CDR3 sequences. Sequencing was performed on naive CXCR3- CD8+ T cells from blood. As to subset: CD45RO-CCR7+CD27+CD95- naive CD8+ T cells lacking CXCR3 (TNR3-). The receptors were sampled from a human donor in good health. Some clones in this sample may be carry-over from other donors' samples.

This chain connects TRBV29-1 to TRBJ1-1. Germline V gives CDR1 SQVTM, CDR2 ANQGSEA. This CDR3 spans 11 amino acids. The CDR3 reads CSASEGTEAFF.

The chain joins TRBV6-4 to TRBJ2-1; TCRdb returns TRBD1, unconfirmable since there is no DNA. The germline V gene encodes CDR1 MRHNA and CDR2 SNTAGT. The CDR3 contains 13 residues. CDR3 loop: CASSDSPDNEQFF.

This sequence joins TRBV12-3 or TRBV12-4 and TRBJ2-7; the TCRdb D gene call, TRBD1, has no DNA to confirm it. CDR3 length: 13 amino acids. CDR3 residues: CASSWTGRYEQYF.

The chain uses TRBV7-9 and TRBJ2-7; TCRdb's assignment of TRBD2 cannot be checked, as there is no DNA. CDR3 length equals 15 residues. Germline V CDR1 and CDR2: SEHNR, FQNEAQ (reference sequence). CDR3 sequence reads: CASSLLAGNSYEQYF.

CDR3: CASSWGLALYEQFF. The chain uses TRBV12-3 or TRBV12-4 and TRBJ2-1; the TRBD2 assignment by TCRdb is unverifiable without DNA. The CDR3 has 14 residues.

The chain uses TRBV5-6 and TRBJ2-7; TCRdb's D call of TRBD1 is untestable without DNA. Germline CDR1 SGHDT, CDR2 YYEEEE. The CDR3 has 14 residues. This chain's CDR3 is CASTLLLGTYEQYF.

The chain is built from TRBV10-3 and TRBJ2-1; the TRBD1 assignment by TCRdb is unverifiable without DNA. Germline CDR1 and CDR2: ENHRY and SYGVKD. The CDR3 length is 14 residues. CDR3 residues: CAIGRGLGDNEQFF.

V gene TRBV7-9 combines with J gene TRBJ2-1; checking the TCRdb D call of TRBD2 is not possible without DNA. Germline V gene data show CDR1 as SEHNR and CDR2 as FQNEAQ (reference sequence). This CDR3 has 15 residues. CDR3 loop: CASSPTRGRDNEQFF.

V is TRBV4-3 and J is TRBJ2-7; there is no DNA to check the TCRdb D call of TRBD2. Germline V gives CDR1 LGHNA, CDR2 YSLEER. This CDR3 region has 15 residues. CDR3 in amino acids: CASSEGTSGSYEQYF.

The rearrangement joins TRBV29-1 to TRBJ1-2; TCRdb proposes TRBD1, but this gene call is untestable without DNA. The CDR3 has 11 residues. In germline, CDR1 is SQVTM, CDR2 ANQGSEA. CDR3 residues: CSVIFRGSYTF.

V gene TRBV29-1 combines with J gene TRBJ2-2; the TCRdb call, TRBD1, lacks DNA for checking. The CDR3 contains 12 residues. Germline V gene sequence: CDR1 SQVTM, CDR2 ANQGSEA. CDR3 region: CSVRGESGELFF.

This chain connects TRBV14 to TRBJ2-3; TCRdb reports TRBD2, a call that lacks DNA to check it against. The CDR3 runs to 15 residues. Germline CDR1 reads SGHDN; CDR2 reads FVKESK. The CDR3 here is CASSSLAGGPDTQYF.

The chain is built from TRBV20-1 and TRBJ2-7; TCRdb designates TRBD1, a call that cannot be tested without DNA. CDR1 DFQATT and CDR2 SNEGSKA come from the germline V gene (reference sequence). CDR3 size: 13 residues. The CDR3: CSASIPRADEQYF.

The chain carries TRBV6-2 or TRBV6-3 and TRBJ2-7; as DNA is missing, the TRBD1 call by TCRdb cannot be tested. The CDR3 sequence is 15 residues long. From germline, CDR1 is MNHEY and CDR2 SVGEGT. CDR3 protein: CASSAGQQGRYEQYF.

The genes are TRBV24-1 and TRBJ2-2. Germline lookup yields CDR1 KGHDR and CDR2 SFDVKD. The CDR3 runs 16 residues. The CDR3 here is CATSDFCIPNTGELFF.

V is TRBV6-1 and J is TRBJ1-1; there is no DNA to check the TCRdb D call of TRBD1. The CDR3 totals 16 residues. CDR1 MNHNS and CDR2 SASEGT come from the germline V gene. This CDR3 reads CASSGSRDRAGTEAFF.

The V gene is TRBV5-1, the J gene TRBJ2-7; TCRdb's assignment of TRBD1 cannot be checked, as there is no DNA. The CDR3 has 12 residues. Germline V gene sequence: CDR1 SGHRS, CDR2 YFSETQ. The CDR3 sequence: CASCGQGYEQYF.

This chain connects TRBV6-5 to TRBJ2-5; TCRdb names TRBD1, which stays unverified in the absence of DNA. The CDR3 is 15 residues long. The germline V gene encodes CDR1 MNHEY and CDR2 SVGAGI. CDR3 residues: CASSYWTGVEETQYF.

The V gene is TRBV5-1, the J gene TRBJ2-7. This CDR3 has 14 residues. Germline-derived CDR1 and CDR2 are SGHRS and YFSETQ. CDR3 protein: CASSLSRVPHEQYF.

The chain recombines TRBV13 with TRBJ2-1. CDR3 length: 19 residues. CDR1 is PRHDT and CDR2 is FYEKMQ in the germline V gene (reference sequence). The CDR3 here is CASSLDRMDRSSSYNEQFF.

CDR3 sequence reads: CASPATENTGELFF. The chain uses TRBV7-8 and TRBJ2-2; the TCRdb call, TRBD1, lacks DNA for checking. This CDR3 region has 14 residues. CDR1 is SGHVS and CDR2 is FQNEAQ in the germline V gene.

The V and J genes are TRBV4-1 and TRBJ1-2; TCRdb designates TRBD1, a call that cannot be tested without DNA. The CDR3 runs 15 residues. Germline V gene sequence: CDR1 MGHRA, CDR2 YSYEKL. CDR3: CASSQEGTANYGYTF.

This chain links TRBV7-2 with TRBJ2-5; TCRdb lists TRBD1, though no DNA is available to test this call. This CDR3 comprises 15 residues. CDR1 SGHTA and CDR2 FQGNSA come from the germline V gene. The CDR3 here is CASSFSGPFDETQYF.

The J gene is TRBJ2-1, the V gene TRBV14; as DNA is missing, the TRBD2 call by TCRdb cannot be tested. Germline CDR1 reads SGHDN; CDR2 reads FVKESK. The length of the CDR3 is 18 residues. CDR3 sequence: CASSQDPVGVSVYNEQFF.

V and J are TRBV29-1 and TRBJ2-2; the TCRdb call, TRBD2, lacks DNA for checking. Germline V gene lookup returns CDR1 SQVTM and CDR2 ANQGSEA. CDR3 size: 12 residues. The CDR3 spells CSAGEVTGELFF.

The chain carries TRBV7-9 and TRBJ2-1; no DNA is available, so the TRBD2 call from TCRdb remains unchecked. The CDR3 sequence is 11 residues long. The germline V gene encodes CDR1 SEHNR and CDR2 FQNEAQ (reference sequence). The CDR3 protein is CASRRADEQFF.

The chain couples TRBV12-3 or TRBV12-4 to TRBJ2-1; with no DNA, the TCRdb D assignment of TRBD2 cannot be verified. The length of the CDR3 is 17 residues. CDR3 protein: CASSSPGTSGGHNEQFF.